This T cell receptor (beta chain) came from a study of response to subunit inactivated influenza vaccine. Germline CDR1 MNHNY, CDR2 SVGAGI (reference sequence). Trimming shortened V by 7 bases and J by 8 bases, and 15 bases separated the two germline ends. The CDR3 is made up of 13 amino acids. MiXCR was run by TCRdb on the RT-PCR reads, yielding one entry per CDR3 protein. Of about 780,000 distinct CDR3 sequences listed, around 18% are singletons. This material consisted of PBMCs from blood, taken around 5 days after vaccination. This sequence was found in a man over 45 who received an inactivated influenza vaccine. The rearrangement joins TRBV6-6 to TRBJ2-1; D may correspond to TRBD1 or TRBD2 (7 bases each). The chain's CDR3 is CASTQGEGDEQFF. The CDR3 DNA sequence: TGTGCCAGCACCCAGGGGGAGGGGGATGAGCAGTTCTTC.